This T cell receptor (beta chain) was documented in a study of blood T cell repertoires in COVID-19. As for this clone: The DNA is omitted, as the CDR3 cannot be located on it reliably, and the CDR3 follows TCRdb's listing.

Only in-frame clones appear in the TCRdb table, and some are missing; sequencing was by immunoSEQ multiplex PCR. The table includes about 400,000 clones, about 90% detected once. The TCR sequence derives from a man between 40 and 49 years old in a cohort exposed to, infected with or recovered from COVID-19 (not recorded which). Sequencing input: PBMCs or T cells enriched from blood (not recorded which).

The CDR3 here is CASSSSIRVYGYTF. This sequence joins TRBV7-9 and TRBJ1-2. The CDR3 extends over 14 residues, inclusive of both ends. CDR1 is SEHNR, CDR2 FQNEAQ, per germline (reference sequence).